This T cell receptor (beta chain) came from a study of response to subunit inactivated influenza vaccine. Comments on this clonotype: Antigen specificity is unknown.

TCRdb called the RT-PCR reads again in MiXCR, with one record for every CDR3 protein. Found here are 300,000 to 350,000 distinct CDR3 sequences, around 22% of them singletons; the top ten hold about a tenth. The CDR3 totals 15 residues. CDR1 and CDR2 from the germline V gene are SEHNR and FQNEAQ (reference sequence). The V end lost 5 bases, the J end lost 2 bases, and 15 bases lay between the germline ends. Findings and limits, study-wide: That few new T cells are recruited by each seasonal influenza vaccination was the authors' suggestion.

The chain is built from TRBV7-9 and TRBJ1-2, with D perhaps TRBD1 (5 bases). Here the sequenced sample was PBMCs from blood, taken less than 22 months after vaccination. The sequence was obtained from a man between 45 and 75 years old who received an inactivated influenza vaccine. CDR3 protein: CASSPTGAGNYGYTF. The CDR3, as DNA: TGTGCCAGCAGCCCAACCGGGGCGGGGAACTATGGCTACACCTTC. Together with reference TRBV7-9 and TRBJ1-2, the CDR3 gives the full variable domain: DTGVSQNPRHKITKRGQNVTFRCDPISEHNRLYWYRQTLGQGPEFLTYFQNEAQLEKSRLLSDRFSAERPKGSFSTLEIQRTEQGDSAMYLCASSPTGAGNYGYTFGSGTRLTVV.